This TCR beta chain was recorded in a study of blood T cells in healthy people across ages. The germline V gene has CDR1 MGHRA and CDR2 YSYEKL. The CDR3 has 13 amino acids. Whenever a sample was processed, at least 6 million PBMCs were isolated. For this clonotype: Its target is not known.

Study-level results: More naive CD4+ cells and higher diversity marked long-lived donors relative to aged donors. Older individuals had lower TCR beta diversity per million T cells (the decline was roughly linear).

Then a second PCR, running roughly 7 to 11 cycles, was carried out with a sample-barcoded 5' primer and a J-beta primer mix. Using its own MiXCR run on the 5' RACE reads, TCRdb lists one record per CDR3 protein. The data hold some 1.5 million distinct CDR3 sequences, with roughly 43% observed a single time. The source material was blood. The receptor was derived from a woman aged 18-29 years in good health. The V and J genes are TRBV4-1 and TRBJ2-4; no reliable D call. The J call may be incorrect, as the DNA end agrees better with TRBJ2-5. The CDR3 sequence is CASSQDPSRTQYF. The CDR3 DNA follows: TGCGCCAGCAGCCAAGACCCGTCCAGGACCCAGTACTTC.